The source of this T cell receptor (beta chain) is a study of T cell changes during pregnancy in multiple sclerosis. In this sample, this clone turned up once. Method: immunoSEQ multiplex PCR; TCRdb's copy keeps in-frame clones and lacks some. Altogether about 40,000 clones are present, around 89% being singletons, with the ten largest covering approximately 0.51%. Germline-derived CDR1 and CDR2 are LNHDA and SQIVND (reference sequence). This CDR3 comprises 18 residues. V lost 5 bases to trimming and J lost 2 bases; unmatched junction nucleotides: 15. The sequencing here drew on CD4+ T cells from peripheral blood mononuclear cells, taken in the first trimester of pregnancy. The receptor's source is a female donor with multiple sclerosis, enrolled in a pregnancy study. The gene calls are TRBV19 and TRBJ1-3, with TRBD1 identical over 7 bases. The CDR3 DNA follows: TGTGCCAGTAGTCCAACCCTCTCGACAGGGCGGACTGGAAACACCATATATTTT. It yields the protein CASSPTLSTGRTGNTIYF.